The clone carrying this TCR beta chain was detected once. The PCR employed 60 Vbeta primers together with 13 Jbeta primers. Only in-frame clones appear in the TCRdb table, and some are missing; sequencing was by immunoSEQ multiplex PCR. Found here are about 120,000 clones, around three quarters of them singletons; the top ten hold around 2.7%. The data derive from a study of cytomegalovirus exposure and HLA in healthy donors. Trimming removed 4 bases from V and 6 bases from J; junction bases left unmatched: 7. The CDR3 loop spans 16 amino acids. Germline V CDR1 and CDR2: MNHNS, SASEGT. The receptor was isolated from a woman in her forties in good health and CMV-seropositive. Sequenced sample: PBMCs. V and J are TRBV6-1 and TRBJ2-2; TRBD2 matches 11 bases. Written as DNA, the CDR3 is TGTGCCAGCAGTGTCGTTAGCGGGAGGGCCCCCGGGGAGCTGTTTTTT. This translates into CASSVVSGRAPGELFF.